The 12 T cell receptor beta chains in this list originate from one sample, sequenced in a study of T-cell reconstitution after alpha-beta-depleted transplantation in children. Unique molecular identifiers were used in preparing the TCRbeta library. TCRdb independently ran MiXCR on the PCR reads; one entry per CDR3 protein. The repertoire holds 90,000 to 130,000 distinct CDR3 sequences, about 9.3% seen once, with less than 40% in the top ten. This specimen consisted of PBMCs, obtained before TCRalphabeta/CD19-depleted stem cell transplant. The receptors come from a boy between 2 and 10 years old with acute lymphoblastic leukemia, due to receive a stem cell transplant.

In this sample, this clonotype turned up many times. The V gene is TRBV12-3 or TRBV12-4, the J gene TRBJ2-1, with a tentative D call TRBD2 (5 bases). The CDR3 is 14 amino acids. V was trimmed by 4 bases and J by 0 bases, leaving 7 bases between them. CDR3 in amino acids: CASSSTNSYNEQFF. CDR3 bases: TGTGCCAGCAGTTCGACTAACTCCTACAATGAGCAGTTCTTC.

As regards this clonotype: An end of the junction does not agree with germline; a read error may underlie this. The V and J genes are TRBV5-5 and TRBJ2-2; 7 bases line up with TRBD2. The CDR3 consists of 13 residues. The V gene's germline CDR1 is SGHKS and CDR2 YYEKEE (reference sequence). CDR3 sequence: CAISPGGVRELFF. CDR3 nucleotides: TGTGCCATCAGCCCTGGGGGGGTCCGGGAGCTGTTTTTT.

DNA for the CDR3: TGTGCCAGCAGTCATTATCGGGAGCAGTTCTTC. It codes for CASSHYREQFF. The chain links TRBV12-3 or TRBV12-4 to TRBJ2-1, with no clear D. This CDR3 region has 11 residues. V lost 5 bases to trimming and J lost 10 bases, with 9 bases between them.

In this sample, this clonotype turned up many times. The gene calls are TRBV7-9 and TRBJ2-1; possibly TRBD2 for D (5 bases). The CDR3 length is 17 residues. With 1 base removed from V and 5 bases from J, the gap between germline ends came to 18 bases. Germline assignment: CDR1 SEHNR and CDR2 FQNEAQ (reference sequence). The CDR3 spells CASSLEASPLPHNEQFF. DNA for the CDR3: TGTGCCAGCAGCTTAGAGGCTAGCCCCCTGCCCCACAATGAGCAGTTCTTC.

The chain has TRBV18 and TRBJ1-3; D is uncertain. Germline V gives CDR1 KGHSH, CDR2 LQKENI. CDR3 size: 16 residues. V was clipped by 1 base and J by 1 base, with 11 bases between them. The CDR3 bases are TGTGCCAGCTCACCACAGGCGTGGCGGTCTGGAAACACCATATATTTT. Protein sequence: CASSPQAWRSGNTIYF.

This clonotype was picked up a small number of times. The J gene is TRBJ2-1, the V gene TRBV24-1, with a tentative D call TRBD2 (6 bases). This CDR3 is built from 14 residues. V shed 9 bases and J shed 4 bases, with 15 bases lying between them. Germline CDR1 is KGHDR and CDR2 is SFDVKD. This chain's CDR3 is CATSLAGRYNEQFF. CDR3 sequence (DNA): TGTGCCACCTCCCTTGCGGGACGTTACAATGAGCAGTTCTTC.

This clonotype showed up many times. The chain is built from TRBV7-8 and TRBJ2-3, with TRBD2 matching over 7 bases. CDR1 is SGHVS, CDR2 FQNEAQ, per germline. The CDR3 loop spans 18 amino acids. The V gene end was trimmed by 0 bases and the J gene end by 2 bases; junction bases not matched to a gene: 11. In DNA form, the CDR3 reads TGTGCCAGCAGCTTAGCCGAGGGACTACTGAAAATCACAGATACGCAGTATTTT. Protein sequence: CASSLAEGLLKITDTQYF.

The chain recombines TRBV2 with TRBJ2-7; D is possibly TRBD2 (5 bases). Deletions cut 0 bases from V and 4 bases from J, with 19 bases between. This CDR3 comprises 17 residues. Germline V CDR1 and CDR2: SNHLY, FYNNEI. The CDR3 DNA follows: TGTGCCAGCAGTGAAGCTATTAGGGCGGGTAATGCTTACGAGCAGTACTTC. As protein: CASSEAIRAGNAYEQYF.

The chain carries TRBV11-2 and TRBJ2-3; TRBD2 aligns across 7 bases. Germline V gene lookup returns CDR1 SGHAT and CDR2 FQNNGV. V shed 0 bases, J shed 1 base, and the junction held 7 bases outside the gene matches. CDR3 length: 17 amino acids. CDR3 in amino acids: CASSLDRASGRTDTQYF. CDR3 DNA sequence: TGTGCCAGCAGCTTAGACAGAGCTAGCGGACGCACAGATACGCAGTATTTT.

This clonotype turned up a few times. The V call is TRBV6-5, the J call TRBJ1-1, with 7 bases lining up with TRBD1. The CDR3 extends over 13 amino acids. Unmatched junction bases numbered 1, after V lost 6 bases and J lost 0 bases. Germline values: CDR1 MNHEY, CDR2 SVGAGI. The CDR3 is CASRGQLNTEAFF. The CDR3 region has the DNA TGTGCCAGCAGGGGACAGCTGAACACTGAAGCTTTCTTT.

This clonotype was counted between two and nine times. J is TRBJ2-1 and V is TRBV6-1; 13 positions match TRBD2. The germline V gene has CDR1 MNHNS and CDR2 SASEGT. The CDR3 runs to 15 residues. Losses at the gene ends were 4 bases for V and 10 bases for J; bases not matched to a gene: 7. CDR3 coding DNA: TGTGCCAGCAGTGGACTAGCGGGAGGTCTAGGAGAGCAGTTCTTC. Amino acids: CASSGLAGGLGEQFF.

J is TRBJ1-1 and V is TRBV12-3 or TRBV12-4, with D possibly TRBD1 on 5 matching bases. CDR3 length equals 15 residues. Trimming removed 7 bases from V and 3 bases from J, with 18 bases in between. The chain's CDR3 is CASTLSGTFYTEAFF. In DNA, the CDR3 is TGTGCCAGCACCCTTAGCGGGACTTTTTACACTGAAGCTTTCTTT.